A single TCR beta chain is shown here with its context. Its cognate antigen is unknown. This specimen belongs to a study of T cell repertoires in cytomegalovirus infection. Study-wide background: In public TCR beta signatures, there were indications of both CMV infection and matching HLA type.

Looked up from germline, CDR1 is DFQATT and CDR2 is SNEGSKA (reference sequence). The CDR3 consists of 15 residues. With 4 bases clipped from V and 2 bases from J, the junction kept 7 bases outside the gene matches. MiXCR, run by TCRdb on the reads, gives a single entry per CDR3 protein. Of a few hundred thousand distinct CDR3 sequences listed, roughly 34% are singletons. This receptor was taken from a human donor in good health (CMV status not recorded). Some clones in this sample may be carry-over from other donors' samples. The sample consisted of cultured PBMCs, taken from culture after CMV antigen stimulation. V gene TRBV20-1 combines with J gene TRBJ2-2, with 7 bases identical to TRBD2. The DNA for the CDR3 is TGCAGTGCTAACCGATGGGACTATAACACCGGGGAGCTGTTTTTT. Translating gives CSANRWDYNTGELFF.